This TCR beta chain was found in a study of graft-versus-host responses after intestinal transplantation (dated by TCRdb to about 2021). For the wider study: Multivisceral, liver-intestinal, or isolated intestinal transplants were received by the recipients. Every recipient was given anti-thymocyte globulin induction, followed by around three years of maintenance tacrolimus and steroids. After intestinal transplantation, graft-versus-host and host-versus-graft alloreactive T cell clones in the graft, circulation and bone marrow were tracked using bulk TCR-beta CDR3 sequencing. Alloreactive clones were identified by sequencing pre-transplant mixed lymphocyte reaction products and comparing these products with unstimulated pre-transplant donor and recipient T cells. The cohort enrolled under 25 intestinal transplant recipients including one retransplant, and a few patients lacking pretransplant specimens were excluded. A peak of at least 4% donor T cells among recipient peripheral blood mononuclear cells was the definition used for donor T cell macrochimerism. Rather than being sequenced by the commercial service, samples from three later patients were sequenced in-house on an Illumina MiSeq and processed with MiXCR.

What the time point label conveys for this sample: cells obtained before transplantation from donor or recipient. CD3+CD4+ and CD3+CD8+ populations were FACS-sorted from unstimulated pre-transplant donor and recipient cells taken from spleen or lymph nodes. The germline V gene sets CDR1 to SGHTA and CDR2 to FQGTGA. After removal of 5 bases from V and 5 bases from J, the junction retains 10 bases not matched to a gene. The CDR3 covers 15 residues, taking in both the cysteine and the phenylalanine. Just CDR3 DNA is preserved here, 45 bases in frame from base 1. The library was prepared using the immunoSEQ multiplex PCR assay. For most patients, genomic DNA was isolated using the Qiagen DNeasy Blood and Tissue Kit and was shipped frozen to Adaptive Biotechnologies for TCR sequencing. Adaptive Biotechnologies carried out high-throughput TCR-beta CDR3 sequencing of genomic DNA for most patients. From the authors' description of their analysis: TCR sequencing data for 15 to 20 patients were retrieved from Adaptive's ImmunoSEQ software; three other patients were processed with MiXCR and VDJtools. To correct CD4 versus CD8 sorting errors, sequences present in both subsets at a frequency ratio below 5:1 were removed. Because the origin of CDR3 nucleotide sequences shared between donor and recipient could not be assigned, those sequences were removed. Alloreactive clones required at least 2-fold expansion over unstimulated cells and minimum CFSE-low frequency of 0.002% (template counts) or 0.001% (read counts). Clones detected in sequenced pre-transplant spleen, lymph node, or MLR CFSE-low populations of the donor or recipient were defined as mappable. The cumulative frequency of alloreactive clones was calculated as a percentage of all sequences, weighted by copy number. Sourced from immuneACCESS, this table was stored by TCRdb with only in-frame sequences that have V and J called. A share of the clones is absent; for the studies checked, an unresolved V gene accounts for under half, and the remainder has no known explanation. The D gene and trimming were derived from the DNA, and the V and J assignments and clone size from that table. Within this sample are 88,000 or so clones, with 75% to 90% of them counted one time only. The ten largest make up around 0.1% of the sample.

Broad study findings and their caveats: High GvH to HvG T cell clonal ratios were observed in the allografts of patients with donor T cell macrochimerism. Conclusions were limited by the relatively low number and heterogeneity of intestinal transplant patients. GvH clones were detected in recipient bone marrow, and some appeared earlier in ileal mucosa or blood, consistent with an intestinal mucosal origin. Peak levels of circulating GvH clones were associated with declines in HvG clones early after transplant.

On this clone: Its antigen remains unidentified. Per-base qualities were not stored, and no clone one base away is much larger.

The sequencing here drew on unstimulated CD4+ T cells sorted from spleen or lymph node cells, taken before intestinal transplant. The rearrangement joined TRBV7-3 to TRBJ1-2; 8 bases in the junction line up with TRBD1. This clonotype was sampled from a human donor who received an intestinal transplant. CDR3 reads: CASSPGQGGNYGYTF. The nucleotides read TGTGCCAGCAGCCCAGGACAGGGAGGGAATTATGGCTACACCTTC.